One sample yielded the 3 T cell receptor beta chains listed below, sequenced in a study of cytomegalovirus exposure and HLA in healthy donors (dated by TCRdb to about 2017). Libraries were prepared through the immunoSEQ multiplex PCR assay. A mixture of 60 forward primers for TCR Vbeta segments and 13 reverse primers for TCR Jbeta segments was used in the multiplex PCR. Not all clones reach the TCRdb copy of this immuneACCESS table, which keeps in-frame sequences only. Checked studies attribute under half of the gap to unresolved V genes and leave the rest unexplained. This sample comprises roughly 93,000 clones, over 75% of them detected only once. 6% to 8% of the sample is held by the ten biggest clonotypes. Sequenced input: PBMCs. The receptors shown here come from a man between 25 and 39 years old in good health and CMV-seronegative.

This clone was recorded once. This chain uses TRBV6-5 with TRBJ1-1, with a tentative D call TRBD1 (5 bases). The CDR3 totals 14 residues. CDR1 is MNHEY, CDR2 SVGAGI, per germline. Trimming took off 6 bases at V and 0 bases at J, with 11 bases between the two ends. Here the CDR3 DNA reads TGTGCCAGCAGACGTACAGGTCTGAACACTGAAGCTTTCTTT. This codes for CASRRTGLNTEAFF.

A single count supports this clone. The genes are TRBV5-1 and TRBJ2-3, with 8 bases lining up with TRBD1. CDR1 SGHRS and CDR2 YFSETQ come from the germline V gene. The CDR3 runs 15 residues. With 1 base clipped from V and 6 bases from J, the junction kept 7 bases outside the gene matches. The CDR3 DNA reads TGCGCCAGCAGCTTGTTCCAGGGGGCATTGGATACGCAGTATTTT. Its protein is CASSLFQGALDTQYF.

The table lists this clone with a count of one. The chain links TRBV5-4 to TRBJ2-5; 12 bases agree with TRBD2. The germline gives CDR1 SGHNT, CDR2 YYREEE (reference sequence). J gave up 7 bases and V 3 bases, and 10 bases lay outside the gene matches. The CDR3 covers 16 residues. CDR3 in DNA: TGTGCCAGCAGCTCCTGGACTAGCGGGGCGGCGGGGACCCAGTACTTC. Its protein product is CASSSWTSGAAGTQYF.